This T cell receptor (beta chain) was observed in a study of T cell responses to AZD1222 COVID-19 vaccine. Study background: The study pooled second doses at about 4 or about 12 weeks.

The study's findings and limits: Clonal diversity was possibly underestimated, and white British individuals and females predominated among donors. There were vaccine-associated CD4 TCRs across spike, dominant at 160-218 and 743-854. The study identified only six AZD1222 recipients as seropositive at baseline.

Details on this clone: The antigen is not known.

Method: immunoSEQ multiplex PCR; TCRdb's copy keeps in-frame clones and lacks some. The sample comprises about 76,000 clones, 88% of which are singletons, and approximately 10% rests with the top ten. The sequence derives from an adult in good health. The sample here was peripheral blood, taken on day 0 of AZD1222 vaccination.

In DNA form, the CDR3 reads TGTGCCGCTAGCGGGATTAAACCTTCCTACAATGAGCAGTTCTTC. Amino acid sequence: CAASGIKPSYNEQFF. V is TRBV19 and J is TRBJ2-1; 9 nucleotides match TRBD2. Germline lookup yields CDR1 LNHDA and CDR2 SQIVND (reference sequence). The CDR3 covers 15 residues. Trimming took 11 bases from V and 1 from J; bases not matched to a gene: 9.